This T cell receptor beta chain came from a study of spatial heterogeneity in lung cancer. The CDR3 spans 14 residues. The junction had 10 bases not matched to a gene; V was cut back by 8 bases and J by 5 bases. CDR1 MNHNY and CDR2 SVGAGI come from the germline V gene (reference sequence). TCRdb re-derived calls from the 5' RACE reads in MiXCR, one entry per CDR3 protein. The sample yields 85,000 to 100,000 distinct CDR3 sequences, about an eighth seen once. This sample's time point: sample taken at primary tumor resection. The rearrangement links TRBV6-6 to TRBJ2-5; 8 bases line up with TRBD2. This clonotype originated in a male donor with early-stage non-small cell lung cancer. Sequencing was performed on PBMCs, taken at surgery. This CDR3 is CASGISGKGETQYF. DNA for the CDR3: TGTGCCAGCGGAATTAGCGGGAAGGGGGAGACCCAGTACTTC.